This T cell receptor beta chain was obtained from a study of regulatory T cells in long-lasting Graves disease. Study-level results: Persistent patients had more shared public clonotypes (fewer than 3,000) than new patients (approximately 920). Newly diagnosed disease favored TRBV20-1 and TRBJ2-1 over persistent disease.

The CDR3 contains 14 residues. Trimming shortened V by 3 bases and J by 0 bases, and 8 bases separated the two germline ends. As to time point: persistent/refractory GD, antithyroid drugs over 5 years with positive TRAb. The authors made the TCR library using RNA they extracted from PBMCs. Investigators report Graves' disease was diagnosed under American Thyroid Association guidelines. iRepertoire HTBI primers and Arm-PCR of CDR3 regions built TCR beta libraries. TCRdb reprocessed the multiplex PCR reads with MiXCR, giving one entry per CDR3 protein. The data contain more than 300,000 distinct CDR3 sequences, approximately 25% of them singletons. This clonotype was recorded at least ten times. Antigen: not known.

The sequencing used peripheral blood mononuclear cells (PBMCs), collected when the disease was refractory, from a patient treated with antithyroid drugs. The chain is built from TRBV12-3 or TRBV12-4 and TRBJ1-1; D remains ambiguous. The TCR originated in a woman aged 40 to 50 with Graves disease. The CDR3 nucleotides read TGTGCCAGCAGTTTCGATATCATGAACACTGAAGCTTTCTTT. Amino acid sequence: CASSFDIMNTEAFF.